The 8 T cell receptor beta chains in this list originate from one sample, sequenced in a study of cytomegalovirus exposure and HLA in healthy donors. Primers for the PCR totalled 60 Vbeta and 13 Jbeta. Only in-frame clones appear in the TCRdb table, and some are missing; sequencing was by immunoSEQ multiplex PCR. The table includes about 200,000 clones, 65% to 90% detected once. The sample comprised PBMCs. The origin of the receptors is a girl aged 10 to 17 in good health and CMV-seronegative.

V is TRBV27 and J is TRBJ2-3; 8 bases line up with TRBD1. Germline V lookup: CDR1 MNHEY, CDR2 SMNVEV (reference sequence). The trim removed 3 bases at V and 4 bases at J, leaving 9 bases unmatched. The length of the CDR3 is 16 residues. Here the CDR3 DNA reads TGTGCCAGCAGTTTGCCCGGGACAGGAGGGCCAGATACGCAGTATTTT. Its protein product is CASSLPGTGGPDTQYF.

There are a few counts of this clone. The rearrangement links TRBV7-2 to TRBJ1-1, with no clear D. The V and J ends lost 7 bases and 3 bases respectively, with 15 bases between them. The CDR3 has 14 amino acids. CDR1 is SGHTA and CDR2 is FQGNSA in the germline V gene. CDR3: CASIPSRTYTEAFF. The CDR3 DNA follows: TGTGCCAGCATTCCGTCCAGGACTTACACTGAAGCTTTCTTT.

The chain employs TRBV28 and TRBJ1-3; D uncertain. Germline CDR1 is MDHEN and CDR2 is SYDVKM. This CDR3 has 14 amino acids. Trimming left V 2 bases short and J 1 base short, with 6 bases between. The CDR3 region is CASSLLTSGNTIYF. The CDR3 nucleotides are TGTGCCAGCAGTTTACTGACTTCTGGAAACACCATATATTTT.

The chain combines TRBV7-8 with TRBJ2-1; 12 positions match TRBD2. CDR1 is SGHVS and CDR2 is FQNEAQ in the germline V gene. V dropped 3 bases and J dropped 0; count of bases not matched to a gene: 9. The CDR3 is 19 residues long. The chain's CDR3 is CASSFLRTSGISSYNEQFF. In DNA, the CDR3 is TGTGCCAGCAGCTTCCTTCGGACTAGCGGGATTAGCTCCTACAATGAGCAGTTCTTC.

V is TRBV7-8 and J is TRBJ1-6; the D is unclear. Germline-derived CDR1 and CDR2 are SGHVS and FQNEAQ. The V end was cut by 2 bases, the J end by 6 bases, with 11 bases between. The CDR3 consists of 15 residues. This chain's CDR3 is CASSLTFQSNSPLHF. The CDR3, as DNA: TGTGCCAGCAGCTTAACATTCCAGTCTAATTCACCCCTCCACTTT.

The rearrangement links TRBV7-6 to TRBJ2-3; D gene ambiguous. CDR1 is SGHVS, CDR2 FNYEAQ, per germline. The V end was cut by 0 bases, the J end by 2 bases, with 9 bases between. The CDR3 loop spans 15 amino acids. The CDR3 region has the DNA TGTGCCAGCAGCTTAGCGGGCAGCCCCACAGATACGCAGTATTTT. Amino acids: CASSLAGSPTDTQYF.

J is TRBJ1-1 and V is TRBV5-1; perhaps TRBD1 as D (6 bases). The CDR3 consists of 12 residues. Deletions cut 4 bases from V and 10 bases from J, with 14 bases between. Germline V gene lookup returns CDR1 SGHRS and CDR2 YFSETQ. The CDR3 DNA sequence: TGCGCCAGCAGCCTGGAGGGGGATATAGCTTTCTTT. Protein product: CASSLEGDIAFF.

The V gene is TRBV9, the J gene TRBJ2-3; TRBD1 matches at 9 bases. The ends lost 0 bases at V and 5 bases at J; junction bases unmatched: 13. CDR3 length equals 18 residues. Looked up from germline, CDR1 is SGDLS and CDR2 is YYNGEE. CDR3 sequence reads: CASSVGRLDRGYGDTQYF. As DNA, the CDR3 is TGTGCCAGCAGCGTAGGAAGGCTGGACAGGGGATATGGAGATACGCAGTATTTT.